The 8 T cell receptor beta chains given below trace back to one sample, sequenced in a study of radiotherapy plus CTLA-4 blockade in lung cancer. The data were produced by immunoSEQ multiplex PCR, yet TCRdb's version contains in-frame clones alone and is incomplete. The data show about 28,000 clones, 60% to 80% seen once. The specimen was peripheral blood, collected from a patient treated with radiotherapy plus ipilimumab. Every receptor here comes from a human donor with non-small cell lung cancer who had stable disease on radiotherapy plus ipilimumab.

The chain is built from TRBV14 and TRBJ2-5; the D is unclear. V was shortened by 2 bases and J by 2 bases, with 9 bases between the two germline ends. This CDR3 contains 14 residues. CDR1 and CDR2 from the germline V gene are SGHDN and FVKESK. CDR3 coding DNA: TGTGCCAGCAGCCAATTGGGGATTCAAGAGACCCAGTACTTC. This sequence encodes CASSQLGIQETQYF.

This clone appeared once. The chain joins TRBV7-2 to TRBJ2-3; no clear D gene. From germline, CDR1 is SGHTA and CDR2 FQGNSA. Deletions cut 3 bases from V and 5 bases from J, with 9 bases between. The CDR3 is 13 residues long. CDR3 loop: CASSFGFGDTQYF. Here the CDR3 DNA reads TGTGCCAGCAGCTTCGGCTTCGGAGATACGCAGTATTTT.

With respect to this clone: At one of its ends the junction is not consistent with the germline gene, which may arise from a read error. The chain employs TRBV11-3 and TRBJ1-1; unclear D gene. The CDR3 has 11 amino acids. Germline V gene sequence: CDR1 SGHNT, CDR2 YENEEA. The CDR3 here is CASSIDAEAFF. The DNA for the CDR3 is TGTGCCAGCAGCATAGATGCTGAAGCTTTCTTT.

By sample fraction, this clone is medium-sized. Other DNA sequences in this specimen translate into the identical CDR3. The chain combines TRBV4-1 with TRBJ2-7, with 8 bases identical to TRBD1. CDR1 is MGHRA and CDR2 is YSYEKL in the germline V gene. The CDR3 is made up of 15 amino acids. After removal of 3 bases from V and 3 bases from J, the junction contained 7 bases not matched to a gene. In DNA, the CDR3 is TGCGCCAGCAGCCATGTTGGACAGGGTGTCTACGAGCAGTACTTC. It encodes CASSHVGQGVYEQYF.

The V gene is TRBV10-3, the J gene TRBJ1-2; 7 bases are shared with TRBD1. Germline V gives CDR1 ENHRY, CDR2 SYGVKD. Germline trimming cut 2 bases from V and 8 bases from J; bases unmatched to any gene: 8. This CDR3 has 14 amino acids. Here the CDR3 DNA reads TGTGCCATCAGTGAGGTTAAGGGGGCTGGCGGCTACACCTTC. Translated, it gives CAISEVKGAGGYTF.

By share, this clone counts as medium-sized. The chain joins TRBV4-1 to TRBJ2-2, with TRBD1 matching over 8 bases. The junction had 5 bases not matched to a gene; V was cut back by 1 base and J by 4 bases. The CDR3 loop spans 16 amino acids. The germline V gene encodes CDR1 MGHRA and CDR2 YSYEKL. The chain's CDR3 is CASSQVRTGSTGELFF. The CDR3 coding sequence is TGCGCCAGCAGCCAAGTCCGGACAGGGAGCACCGGGGAGCTGTTTTTT.

This clone is a singleton in its sample. This chain joins TRBV9 and TRBJ1-6; 8 bases map to TRBD1. The germline CDR1 and CDR2 sequences are SGDLS and YYNGEE. This CDR3 comprises 16 residues. With 3 bases clipped from V and 10 bases from J, the junction kept 12 bases outside the gene matches. This CDR3 reads CASSDGGDRGFSPLHF. The CDR3 DNA reads TGTGCCAGCAGCGACGGTGGAGACAGGGGCTTCTCACCCCTCCACTTT. The variable domain in full, completed from reference TRBV9 and TRBJ1-6, reads DSGVTQTPKHLITATGQRVTLRCSPRSGDLSVYWYQQSLDQGLQFLIQYYNGEERAKGNILERFSAQQFPDLHSELNLSSLELGDSALYFCASSDGGDRGFSPLHFGNGTRLTVT.

The rearrangement uses TRBV30 and TRBJ2-4, with 7 nucleotides matching TRBD2. Losses at the gene ends were 3 bases for V and 0 bases for J; bases not matched to a gene: 8. This CDR3 has 16 residues. The germline CDR1 and CDR2 sequences are GTSNPN and SVGIG (reference sequence). CDR3 protein: CAWRWGEGLAKNIQYF. The CDR3 DNA follows: TGTGCCTGGAGGTGGGGGGAGGGACTAGCCAAAAACATTCAGTACTTC.